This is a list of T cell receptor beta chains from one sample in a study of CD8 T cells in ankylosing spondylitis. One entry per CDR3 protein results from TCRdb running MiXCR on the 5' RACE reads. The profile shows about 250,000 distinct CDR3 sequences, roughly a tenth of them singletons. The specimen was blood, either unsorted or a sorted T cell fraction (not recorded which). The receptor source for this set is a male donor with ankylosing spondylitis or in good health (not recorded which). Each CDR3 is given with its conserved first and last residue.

CDR3: CASSFGTSGRVDTQYF; V: TRBV7-8; J: TRBJ2-3
CDR3: CASTYTNSRQGNGYTF; V: TRBV7-2; J: TRBJ1-2
CDR3: CASSFTSGGLTYEQYF; V: TRBV5-6; J: TRBJ2-7
CDR3: CASSFPGADEQFF; V: TRBV12-3/TRBV12-4; J: TRBJ2-1
CDR3: CASSSTAGGGETQYF; V: TRBV11-2; J: TRBJ2-5
CDR3: CASSGQAWTQYF; V: TRBV11-3; J: TRBJ2-5
CDR3: CASKGQGVDEQFF; V: TRBV10-3; J: TRBJ2-1
CDR3: CASSYSPGRNTGELFF; V: TRBV6-5; J: TRBJ2-2
CDR3: CASSTYWGTSYEQYF; V: TRBV5-1; J: TRBJ2-7
CDR3: CASSSSGLSGSGINTQYF; V: TRBV27; J: TRBJ2-3
CDR3: CSAPGLAARGDTQYF; V: TRBV20-1; J: TRBJ2-3
CDR3: CAWSAMTGQETQYF; V: TRBV30; J: TRBJ2-5
CDR3: CASSSGTTAFETQYF; V: TRBV5-1; J: TRBJ2-5
CDR3: CASSQERDLQLGDTQYF; V: TRBV3-1; J: TRBJ2-3
CDR3: CAWSTPLGPQHF; V: TRBV30; J: TRBJ1-5
CDR3: CASSRIGTGIGANVLTF; V: TRBV12-3/TRBV12-4; J: TRBJ2-6
CDR3: CASRWTGGREKLFF; V: TRBV21-1; J: TRBJ1-4
CDR3: CASSQADSQETQYF; V: TRBV3-1; J: TRBJ2-5
CDR3: CSASRAANYGYTF; V: TRBV20-1; J: TRBJ1-2
CDR3: CASSSIVGGGTGANVLTF; V: TRBV27; J: TRBJ2-6
CDR3: CASSLRGGSGGYEQYF; V: TRBV5-6; J: TRBJ2-7
CDR3: CASSQTPSGTHSSYEQYF; V: TRBV4-1; J: TRBJ2-7
CDR3: CAWSPQGQNTEAFF; V: TRBV30; J: TRBJ1-1
CDR3: CAWSVGGSTYEQYF; V: TRBV30; J: TRBJ2-7
CDR3: CASSRGVPYQETQYF; V: TRBV7-9; J: TRBJ2-5
CDR3: CASSQDTQETQYF; V: TRBV5-1; J: TRBJ2-5
CDR3: CAWSGQGNYEQYF; V: TRBV30; J: TRBJ2-7
CDR3: CASSLGLAAEQYF; V: TRBV9; J: TRBJ2-7
CDR3: CASSSETGELFF; V: TRBV6-5; J: TRBJ2-2
CDR3: CASSTGQFYGYTF; V: TRBV5-1; J: TRBJ1-2
CDR3: CASSQDGVGSFYNEQFF; V: TRBV4-1; J: TRBJ2-1
CDR3: CASSLRQGNNQPQHF; V: TRBV7-2; J: TRBJ1-5
CDR3: CASRIMGGPGGPEAFF; V: TRBV12-2; J: TRBJ1-1
CDR3: CASSSFATDTQYF; V: TRBV18; J: TRBJ2-3
CDR3: CASSQDRRLTWGYTF; V: TRBV3-1; J: TRBJ1-2
CDR3: CASSLATGGLNTEAFF; V: TRBV5-1; J: TRBJ1-1
CDR3: CASSFGQGDNSPLHF; V: TRBV5-1; J: TRBJ1-6
CDR3: CASSYSTGEQFF; V: TRBV6-5; J: TRBJ2-1
CDR3: CASSGRNYNEQFF; V: TRBV2; J: TRBJ2-1
CDR3: CATSGTLVSSGANVLTF; V: TRBV27; J: TRBJ2-6
CDR3: CASSAASGDSPLHF; V: TRBV6-4; J: TRBJ1-6
CDR3: CASEAVRDEQFF; V: TRBV7-9; J: TRBJ2-1
CDR3: CAWTPYPGNEQFF; V: TRBV30; J: TRBJ2-1
CDR3: CASSFNRGIDTQYF; V: TRBV7-2; J: TRBJ2-3